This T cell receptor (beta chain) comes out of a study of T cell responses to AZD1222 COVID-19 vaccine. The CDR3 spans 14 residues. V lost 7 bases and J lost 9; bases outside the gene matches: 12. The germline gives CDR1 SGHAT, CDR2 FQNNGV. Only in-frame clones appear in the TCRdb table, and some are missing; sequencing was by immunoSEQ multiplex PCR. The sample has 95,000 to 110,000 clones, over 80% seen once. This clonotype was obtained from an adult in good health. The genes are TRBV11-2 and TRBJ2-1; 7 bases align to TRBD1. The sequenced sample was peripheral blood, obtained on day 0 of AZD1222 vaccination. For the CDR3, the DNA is TGTGCCAGCACTCCCGGGACAGTGGGGTCTGAGCAGTTCTTC. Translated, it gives CASTPGTVGSEQFF.